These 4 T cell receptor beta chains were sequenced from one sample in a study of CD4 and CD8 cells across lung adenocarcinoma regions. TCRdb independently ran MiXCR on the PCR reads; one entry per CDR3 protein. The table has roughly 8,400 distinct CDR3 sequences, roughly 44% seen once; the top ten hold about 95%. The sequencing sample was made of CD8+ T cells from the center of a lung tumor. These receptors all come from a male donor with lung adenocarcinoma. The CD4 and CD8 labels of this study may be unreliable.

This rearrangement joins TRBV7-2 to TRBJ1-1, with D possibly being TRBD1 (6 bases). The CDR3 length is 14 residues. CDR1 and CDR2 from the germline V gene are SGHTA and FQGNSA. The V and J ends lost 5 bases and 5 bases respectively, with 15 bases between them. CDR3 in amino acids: CASSRGGRRTEAFF. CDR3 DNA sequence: TGTGCCAGCAGCCGAGGGGGACGCCGGACTGAAGCTTTCTTT. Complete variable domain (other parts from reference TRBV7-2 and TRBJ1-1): GAGVSQSPSNKVTEKGKDVELRCDPISGHTALYWYRQSLGQGLEFLIYFQGNSAPDKSGLPSDRFSAERTGGSVSTLTIQRTQQEDSAVYLCASSRGGRRTEAFFGQGTRLTVV.

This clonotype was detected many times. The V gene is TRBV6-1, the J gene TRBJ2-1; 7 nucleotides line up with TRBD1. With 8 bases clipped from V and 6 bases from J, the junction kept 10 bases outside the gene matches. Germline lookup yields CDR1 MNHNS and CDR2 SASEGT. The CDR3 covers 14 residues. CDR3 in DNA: TGTGCCAGCCACCGACAGGGTTGGGGCAATGAGCAGTTCTTC. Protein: CASHRQGWGNEQFF.

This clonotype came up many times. DNA for the CDR3: TGTGCCAGCAGGTGGGGAAACACCATATATTTT. It translates to CASRWGNTIYF. The chain is built from TRBV6-1 and TRBJ1-3, with unresolved D. Trimming pared 6 bases from V and 4 bases from J, leaving 4 bases between. From germline, CDR1 is MNHNS and CDR2 SASEGT. CDR3 length equals 11 residues.

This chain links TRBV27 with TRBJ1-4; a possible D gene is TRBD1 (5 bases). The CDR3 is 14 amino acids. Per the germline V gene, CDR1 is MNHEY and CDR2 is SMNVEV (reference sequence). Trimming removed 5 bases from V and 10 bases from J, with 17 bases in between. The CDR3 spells CASSPRERGRKLFF. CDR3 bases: TGTGCCAGCAGTCCCCGTGAAAGGGGACGAAAACTGTTTTTT.